This TCR beta chain was documented in a study of patients and donors after allogeneic stem cell transplantation. The CDR3 is 17 residues long. V lost 6 bases to trimming and J lost 0 bases, with 22 bases between them. From germline, CDR1 is DFQATT and CDR2 SNEGSKA (reference sequence). This clonotype was counted between two and nine times. TCRdb redid the calling of the RT-PCR reads with MiXCR, one entry per CDR3 protein. Of about 960,000 distinct CDR3 sequences in the sample, approximately 19% were seen once. V and J are TRBV20-1 and TRBJ2-3, with a possible D match to TRBD2 (5 bases). Sequences were obtained from blood, either unsorted or a sorted T cell fraction (not recorded which). This receptor was obtained from a human donor who was either an allogeneic HSCT recipient or a stem cell or donor lymphocyte infusion donor (not recorded which). It is not recorded whose cells these are; they may come from a transplant donor. CDR3 sequence: CSAPRARDRVSTDTQYF. CDR3 in DNA: TGCAGTGCCCCCCGGGCACGGGATAGGGTTAGCACAGATACGCAGTATTTT.